The 30 T cell receptor beta chains reported below all come from one sample, sequenced in a study of blood T cells in healthy people across ages. It was with a sample-barcoded 5' primer and a J-beta primer mix that a second PCR of about 6 to 12 cycles was run. Each CDR3 protein is one row after TCRdb ran MiXCR on the 5' RACE reads. Of some 1.4 million distinct CDR3 sequences in the sample, 40% to 50% are singletons; the top ten hold 7.9%. The sample comprised blood. Receptors originate from a woman aged 18 to 35 in good health.

This clonotype was detected only a few times. V and J are TRBV2 and TRBJ2-5; no firm D call. The CDR3 has 14 residues. The V end was cut by 2 bases, the J end by 1 base, with 8 bases between. CDR1 is SNHLY and CDR2 is FYNNEI in the germline V gene. CDR3 sequence: CASSESTVQETQYF. CDR3 bases: TGTGCCAGCAGTGAAAGTACGGTCCAAGAGACCCAGTACTTC. Variable domain in full (rest from reference TRBV2 and TRBJ2-5): EPEVTQTPSHQVTQMGQEVILRCVPISNHLYFYWYRQILGQKVEFLVSFYNNEISEKSEIFDDQFSVERPDGSNFTLKIRSTKLEDSAMYFCASSESTVQETQYFGPGTRLLVL.

As regards this clonotype: This may be a read error: a much more frequent sequence differs by one nucleotide. The V call is TRBV12-3 or TRBV12-4, the J call TRBJ2-1; D not certain. V gave up 1 base and J gave up 10 bases, with 14 bases separating them. The CDR3 runs to 14 residues. In DNA form, the CDR3 reads TGTGCCAGCAGTTTAGGGTTCAGTTCCTACGAGCAGTTCTTC. Translation: CASSLGFSSYEQFF.

V gene TRBV30 combines with J gene TRBJ2-1; D gene ambiguous. The CDR3 runs to 13 residues. Germline CDR1 and CDR2: GTSNPN and SVGIG (reference sequence). The V and J ends lost 0 bases and 2 bases respectively, with 5 bases between them. CDR3 protein: CAWSVSAYNEQFF. The DNA of the CDR3 is TGTGCCTGGAGTGTATCAGCCTACAATGAGCAGTTCTTC.

This chain uses TRBV2 with TRBJ2-2; D is unclear. The V and J ends lost 7 bases and 1 base respectively, with 7 bases between them. In germline, CDR1 is SNHLY, CDR2 FYNNEI. The CDR3 totals 13 residues. The CDR3 nucleotides read TGTGCCAGCACATCTAAGAACACCGGGGAGCTGTTTTTT. It yields the protein CASTSKNTGELFF.

The CDR3 here is CASSEAGAGFYGYTF. As DNA, the CDR3 is TGTGCCAGCAGTGAAGCAGGGGCCGGCTTCTATGGCTACACCTTC. The chain carries TRBV2 and TRBJ1-2; perhaps TRBD1 as D (5 bases). Germline CDR1 is SNHLY and CDR2 is FYNNEI. The CDR3 length is 15 residues. The ends were cut back, 0 bases at V and 4 bases at J, with 12 bases in the middle.

The chain has TRBV7-2 and TRBJ1-1; D is undetermined. V gave up 2 bases and J gave up 4 bases, with 8 bases separating them. This CDR3 is 13 amino acids long. Germline CDR1 SGHTA, CDR2 FQGNSA. The CDR3 region has the DNA TGTGCCAGCAGCTTATCAGAGGTCACTGAAGCTTTCTTT. It codes for CASSLSEVTEAFF.

The chain couples TRBV10-3 to TRBJ1-1; D is unclear. The CDR3 extends over 16 amino acids. Germline CDR1 reads ENHRY; CDR2 reads SYGVKD. The V and J ends lost 4 bases and 0 bases respectively, with 15 bases between them. CDR3 nucleotides: TGTGCCATCAGTGTGAAGGGTGTACAAATGAACACTGAAGCTTTCTTT. This sequence encodes CAISVKGVQMNTEAFF.

This clonotype was seen a handful of times. J is TRBJ2-1 and V is TRBV6-2 or TRBV6-3; 8 positions agree with TRBD1. Germline V CDR1 and CDR2: MNHEY, SVGEGT. The CDR3 contains 15 residues. V shed 6 bases, J shed 4 bases, and the junction held 8 bases outside the gene matches. The CDR3 DNA is TGTGCCAGCAGCAAAGACAGGGGATGGTACAATGAGCAGTTCTTC. As protein: CASSKDRGWYNEQFF.

This sequence joins TRBV20-1 and TRBJ2-1; D is unresolved. Trimming left V 3 bases short and J 10 bases short, with 16 bases between. Looked up from germline, CDR1 is DFQATT and CDR2 is SNEGSKA (reference sequence). The CDR3 has 13 amino acids. CDR3 loop: CSASARLYDEQFF. DNA of the CDR3: TGCAGTGCTAGCGCCAGGTTATACGACGAGCAGTTCTTC.

This rearrangement joins TRBV5-6 to TRBJ1-1; D is unresolved. Trimming shortened V by 6 bases and J by 0 bases, and 9 bases separated the two germline ends. Germline CDR1 SGHDT, CDR2 YYEEEE. This CDR3 contains 13 residues. CDR3 sequence (DNA): TGTGCCAGCAATAGTATTATGAACACTGAAGCTTTCTTT. This gives the protein CASNSIMNTEAFF.

There are many counts of this clonotype. The genes are TRBV7-8 and TRBJ2-3, with 7 positions matching TRBD1. The V gene end was trimmed by 4 bases and the J gene end by 6 bases; junction bases not matched to a gene: 10. The CDR3 has 15 amino acids. Germline-derived CDR1 and CDR2 are SGHVS and FQNEAQ. CDR3 sequence (DNA): TGTGCCAGCAGCTCCCCGGGACAGTATGTGGATACGCAGTATTTT. It codes for CASSSPGQYVDTQYF.

V gene TRBV6-1 combines with J gene TRBJ1-5; the D is unclear. Germline CDR1 and CDR2: MNHNS and SASEGT. The CDR3 length is 14 residues. V lost 4 bases to trimming and J lost 3 bases, with 10 bases between them. This chain's CDR3 is CASSVRTYNQPQHF. In nucleotides, the CDR3 is TGTGCCAGCAGTGTACGGACGTACAATCAGCCCCAGCATTTT.

The chain is built from TRBV20-1 and TRBJ1-5; D unclear. The CDR3 totals 13 residues. Germline CDR1 and CDR2: DFQATT and SNEGSKA (reference sequence). The V end lost 4 bases, the J end lost 0 bases, and 7 bases lay between the germline ends. CDR3 sequence (DNA): TGCAGTGCTACGGGGTATAGCAATCAGCCCCAGCATTTT. This gives the protein CSATGYSNQPQHF.

V usage is TRBV6-5 and J usage is TRBJ1-6; D gene uncertain. The CDR3 covers 15 residues. V gave up 5 bases and J gave up 3 bases, with 11 bases separating them. Germline values: CDR1 MNHEY, CDR2 SVGAGI. CDR3 protein: CASSRPAFYNSPLHF. As DNA, the CDR3 is TGTGCCAGCAGTCGACCTGCATTCTATAATTCACCCCTCCACTTT.

The rearrangement uses TRBV20-1 and TRBJ2-7; a possible D gene is TRBD2 (6 bases). The germline gives CDR1 DFQATT, CDR2 SNEGSKA (reference sequence). CDR3 length: 17 residues. Trimming pared 3 bases from V and 0 bases from J, leaving 21 bases between. As DNA, the CDR3 is TGCAGTGCTAGGGATGGGCGGACGGGAGACAGCTCCTACGAGCAGTACTTC. Protein product: CSARDGRTGDSSYEQYF.

The V gene is TRBV28, the J gene TRBJ2-3; perhaps TRBD1 as D (6 bases). V lost 4 bases, J lost 0 bases, and 17 bases lay in between. The CDR3 loop spans 17 amino acids. Germline CDR1 MDHEN, CDR2 SYDVKM. Here the CDR3 DNA reads TGTGCCAGCAGTTCCCTAGCCAGGACAGCTAGCACAGATACGCAGTATTTT. This codes for CASSSLARTASTDTQYF.

A single count supports this clonotype. J is TRBJ2-2 and V is TRBV20-1; the D call may be TRBD1 or TRBD2 (5 bases each). Germline V lookup: CDR1 DFQATT, CDR2 SNEGSKA (reference sequence). The CDR3 has 16 residues. Trimming took off 0 bases at V and 3 bases at J, with 14 bases between the two ends. The CDR3 nucleotides are TGCAGTGCTAGAGATCGTCACAGGCGGGACACCGGGGAGCTGTTTTTT. Amino acid sequence: CSARDRHRRDTGELFF.

This clonotype was recorded a few times. The V call is TRBV29-1, the J call TRBJ1-2; D is perhaps TRBD1 (6 bases). Germline CDR1 and CDR2: SQVTM and ANQGSEA. The germline V and J ends were trimmed by 6 bases and 2 bases, with 16 bases remaining between them. CDR3 length: 14 amino acids. Here the CDR3 reads CSVATGSSNYGYTF. In nucleotides, the CDR3 is TGCAGCGTCGCTACAGGGAGCTCCAACTATGGCTACACCTTC.

J is TRBJ2-5 and V is TRBV5-8; 11 bases match TRBD2. From germline, CDR1 is SGHTS and CDR2 YDEGEE. This CDR3 has 15 residues. Trimming removed 4 bases from V and 5 bases from J; junction bases left unmatched: 7. The CDR3 DNA sequence: TGTGCCAGCAGCCTGGCTAGCGGGAGGAGGGAGACCCAGTACTTC. Translation gives CASSLASGRRETQYF.

V usage is TRBV7-9 and J usage is TRBJ1-3; unclear D gene. Trimming took 5 bases from V and 4 from J, leaving 12 bases between them. CDR1 and CDR2 (germline): SEHNR, FQNEAQ (reference sequence). The CDR3 extends over 14 amino acids. The CDR3: CASSPTAAGNTIYF. In DNA form, the CDR3 reads TGTGCCAGCAGCCCCACAGCTGCAGGAAACACCATATATTTT. Looking up the rest from reference TRBV7-9 and TRBJ1-3 gives the full variable domain: DTGVSQNPRHKITKRGQNVTFRCDPISEHNRLYWYRQTLGQGPEFLTYFQNEAQLEKSRLLSDRFSAERPKGSFSTLEIQRTEQGDSAMYLCASSPTAAGNTIYFGEGSWLTVV.

A few counts support this clonotype. This sequence joins TRBV30 and TRBJ2-7; possibly TRBD1 or TRBD2 for D (6 bases each). The CDR3 has 14 residues. The V gene's germline CDR1 is GTSNPN and CDR2 SVGIG (reference sequence). V lost 0 bases and J 4 bases, leaving 13 bases between the germline ends. CDR3 sequence reads: CAWSVGKGGYEQYF. CDR3 DNA: TGTGCCTGGAGTGTGGGGAAAGGGGGGTACGAGCAGTACTTC.

CDR3 sequence: CSVEAPGSGGALYF. CDR3 DNA sequence: TGCAGCGTTGAGGCCCCGGGAAGCGGGGGGGCCTTGTACTTC. This rearrangement joins TRBV29-1 to TRBJ2-5; 10 bases align to TRBD2. Germline V gene lookup returns CDR1 SQVTM and CDR2 ANQGSEA. CDR3 size: 14 residues. The ends lost 3 bases at V and 13 bases at J; junction bases unmatched: 14.

In this sample, this clonotype turned up a few times. The chain links TRBV6-5 to TRBJ1-1; the D is unclear. V was shortened by 6 bases and J by 1 base, with 12 bases between the two germline ends. This CDR3 is 14 amino acids long. Germline CDR1 MNHEY, CDR2 SVGAGI. CDR3: CASRRRTGNTEAFF. As DNA, the CDR3 is TGTGCCAGCAGACGCCGGACGGGGAACACTGAAGCTTTCTTT.

A few counts support this clonotype. The J gene is TRBJ2-7, the V gene TRBV7-8; 7 positions agree with TRBD1. Per germline, CDR1 SGHVS and CDR2 FQNEAQ. The V gene end was trimmed by 5 bases and the J gene end by 2 bases; junction bases not matched to a gene: 6. The CDR3 totals 14 residues. The CDR3 reads CASSPEGQPYEQYF. In DNA form, the CDR3 reads TGTGCCAGCAGCCCAGAGGGACAGCCCTACGAGCAGTACTTC.

This clonotype was found many times. The CDR3 is CASRGRGLAGTNTGELFF. CDR3 in DNA: TGTGCCAGCAGGGGCCGAGGGCTAGCGGGGACGAACACCGGGGAGCTGTTTTTT. The chain recombines TRBV9 with TRBJ2-2; 9 bases are shared with TRBD2. With V trimmed by 5 bases and J by 0 bases, 11 bases remained unmatched. The V gene's germline CDR1 is SGDLS and CDR2 YYNGEE. This CDR3 region has 18 residues. Full variable domain (outside the CDR3, taken from reference TRBV9 and TRBJ2-2): DSGVTQTPKHLITATGQRVTLRCSPRSGDLSVYWYQQSLDQGLQFLIQYYNGEERAKGNILERFSAQQFPDLHSELNLSSLELGDSALYFCASRGRGLAGTNTGELFFGEGSRLTVL.

This clonotype was observed a single time. The chain has TRBV6-5 and TRBJ2-1; possibly TRBD2 for D (7 bases). V was pared by 4 bases and J by 13 bases, with 26 bases between. CDR3 size: 16 residues. Per the germline V gene, CDR1 is MNHEY and CDR2 is SVGAGI. This chain's CDR3 is CASSSSGAREWETQFF. CDR3 DNA sequence: TGTGCCAGCAGTTCTTCAGGGGCGCGGGAGTGGGAGACCCAGTTCTTC.

The chain couples TRBV5-6 to TRBJ2-7, with 9 bases that match TRBD1. CDR1 is SGHDT, CDR2 YYEEEE, per germline. This CDR3 has 16 residues. The junction had 7 bases not matched to a gene; V was cut back by 1 base and J by 2 bases. CDR3 sequence (DNA): TGTGCCAGCAGCTTGCGGTCGGGACAGGGCGCCTACGAGCAGTACTTC. The encoded protein is CASSLRSGQGAYEQYF. Full variable domain (outside the CDR3, taken from reference TRBV5-6 and TRBJ2-7): DAGVTQSPTHLIKTRGQQVTLRCSPKSGHDTVSWYQQALGQGPQFIFQYYEEEERQRGNFPDRFSGHQFPNYSSELNVNALLLGDSALYLCASSLRSGQGAYEQYFGPGTRLTVT.

The J gene is TRBJ2-2, the V gene TRBV11-2, with TRBD2 as a possible D gene (5 bases). The CDR3 is 16 amino acids. Per the germline V gene, CDR1 is SGHAT and CDR2 is FQNNGV. With 2 bases removed from V and 4 bases from J, the gap between germline ends came to 14 bases. This chain's CDR3 is CASSLNPGMGTGELFF. In DNA form, the CDR3 reads TGTGCCAGCAGCTTAAACCCGGGAATGGGCACCGGGGAGCTGTTTTTT.

CDR3 amino acids: CASSQVTGEKLFF. The DNA of the CDR3 is TGCGCCAGCAGCCAAGTCACCGGTGAAAAACTGTTTTTT. This rearrangement joins TRBV4-1 to TRBJ1-4; D remains ambiguous. The germline CDR1 and CDR2 sequences are MGHRA and YSYEKL. The CDR3 length is 13 residues. Trimming stripped 1 base from V and 7 bases from J, with 7 bases between.

The rearrangement uses TRBV6-4 and TRBJ2-3; 12 nucleotides match TRBD2. From germline, CDR1 is MRHNA and CDR2 SNTAGT. This CDR3 is built from 15 residues. V lost 4 bases, J lost 6 bases, and 5 bases stayed unmatched. The CDR3 protein is CASSVSLAGGDTQYF. The CDR3 DNA follows: TGTGCCAGCAGTGTGTCCCTAGCGGGAGGGGATACGCAGTATTTT.